What follows are 19 T cell receptor beta chains derived from one specimen sequenced in a study of blood T cell repertoires in COVID-19. Profiling relied on immunoSEQ multiplex PCR, and the TCRdb table lists in-frame clones only, not all of them. The sample holds about 250,000 clones; approximately 91% are singletons and the top ten take 0.9% to 1%. What was sequenced was peripheral blood. The receptors derive from a middle-aged woman who had recovered from COVID-19.

This chain connects TRBV18 to TRBJ2-7; 7 nucleotides match TRBD1. The J segment lost 2 bases and the V segment lost 0 bases, leaving 1 base of the junction unmatched. The CDR3 runs to 14 residues. Germline lookup yields CDR1 KGHSH and CDR2 LQKENI. CDR3 coding DNA: TGTGCCAGCTCACCACCGGGACAGACCTACGAGCAGTACTTC. As protein: CASSPPGQTYEQYF. The full variable domain, in which reference TRBV18 and TRBJ2-7 provide the parts outside the CDR3, is NAGVMQNPRHLVRRRGQEARLRCSPMKGHSHVYWYRQLPEEGLKFMVYLQKENIIDESGMPKERFSAEFPKEGPSILRIQQVVRGDSAAYFCASSPPGQTYEQYFGPGTRLTVT.

V gene TRBV5-4 combines with J gene TRBJ2-1; 8 nucleotides line up with TRBD1. Germline-derived CDR1 and CDR2 are SGHNT and YYREEE (reference sequence). Losses at the gene ends were 0 bases for V and 4 bases for J; bases not matched to a gene: 3. The CDR3 is 15 residues long. The CDR3: CASSLVGQGYNEQFF. CDR3 DNA: TGTGCCAGCAGCTTGGTCGGACAGGGATACAATGAGCAGTTCTTC.

The chain couples TRBV18 to TRBJ2-1, with 9 nucleotides matching TRBD2. Germline CDR1 reads KGHSH; CDR2 reads LQKENI. The CDR3 extends over 16 amino acids. Trimming took 3 bases from V and 4 from J; bases not matched to a gene: 7. This CDR3 is CASSPLAGGPYNEQFF. The CDR3 coding sequence is TGTGCCAGCTCACCGCTCGCGGGAGGGCCGTACAATGAGCAGTTCTTC.

The rearrangement joins TRBV7-2 to TRBJ1-5; D is perhaps TRBD1 (6 bases). Germline CDR1 reads SGHTA; CDR2 reads FQGNSA. Trimming cost V 6 bases and J 6 bases, with 15 bases left between them. The CDR3 sequence is 14 residues long. DNA for the CDR3: TGTGCCAGCAGTCCAAAAGGGGGTAGTCAGCCCCAGCATTTT. Translation: CASSPKGGSQPQHF.

The CDR3 region has the DNA TGTGCCAGTGCCAGTGTAGCGGGTAACTCCTACGAGCAGTACTTC. Its protein product is CASASVAGNSYEQYF. The chain uses TRBV19 and TRBJ2-7, with 7 bases that match TRBD2. This CDR3 spans 15 amino acids. With V trimmed by 8 bases and J by 0 bases, 10 bases remained unmatched. Germline CDR1 is LNHDA and CDR2 is SQIVND (reference sequence).

The chain uses TRBV19 and TRBJ2-7, with TRBD2 identical over 12 bases. Germline CDR1 reads LNHDA; CDR2 reads SQIVND (reference sequence). The CDR3 length is 18 residues. V was pared by 3 bases and J by 1 base, with 10 bases of the junction left unmatched. CDR3 in amino acids: CASSIAGLAGGLSYEQYF. The CDR3 nucleotides read TGTGCCAGTAGTATTGCGGGACTAGCGGGCGGATTATCCTACGAGCAGTACTTC.

This CDR3 is CASSQPSAYNEQFF. Written as DNA, the CDR3 is TGCGCCAGCAGCCAACCTAGTGCGTACAATGAGCAGTTCTTC. The genes are TRBV4-1 and TRBJ2-1; D is unresolved. CDR3 length equals 14 residues. Trimming shortened V by 2 bases and J by 4 bases, and 9 bases separated the two germline ends. Germline loops: CDR1 MGHRA, CDR2 YSYEKL.

CDR3 bases: TGCGCCAGCAGCTTGGCGACAGGAGTTTCGCAGCAGTACTTC. This sequence encodes CASSLATGVSQQYF. This rearrangement joins TRBV5-1 to TRBJ2-7; D may be TRBD1 (6 bases). CDR1 SGHRS and CDR2 YFSETQ come from the germline V gene. The V gene lost 0 bases and the J gene lost 8 bases, with 15 bases spanning the gap. CDR3 length: 14 residues.

The chain couples TRBV6-6 to TRBJ1-1, with D possibly TRBD1 on 6 matching bases. Germline V gives CDR1 MNHNY, CDR2 SVGAGI (reference sequence). This CDR3 has 16 amino acids. V lost 2 bases to trimming and J lost 5 bases, with 18 bases between them. The CDR3 nucleotides read TGTGCCAGCAGTTACGCCGAAGGAGGGGGGGGGACTGAAGCTTTCTTT. The encoded protein is CASSYAEGGGGTEAFF.

This clone was counted a single time. The rearrangement uses TRBV7-2 and TRBJ2-3, with 12 bases matching TRBD2. This CDR3 is built from 16 residues. Unmatched junction bases numbered 3, after V lost 5 bases and J lost 0 bases. Germline V gene lookup returns CDR1 SGHTA and CDR2 FQGNSA. Here the CDR3 reads CASSHGTSGSTDTQYF. The CDR3 bases are TGTGCCAGCAGCCACGGGACTAGCGGGAGCACAGATACGCAGTATTTT.

The gene calls are TRBV6-5 and TRBJ1-5; possibly TRBD1 for D (5 bases). Trimming stripped 6 bases from V and 0 bases from J, with 12 bases between. The CDR3 spans 15 residues. The germline V gene has CDR1 MNHEY and CDR2 SVGAGI. The CDR3 is CASRPSGNSNQPQHF. The CDR3 bases are TGTGCCAGCAGGCCCTCAGGGAATAGCAATCAGCCCCAGCATTTT.

V gene TRBV18 combines with J gene TRBJ2-2, with 8 bases fitting TRBD2. Germline V gives CDR1 KGHSH, CDR2 LQKENI. The V and J ends lost 3 bases and 5 bases, in that order; junction bases with no gene match: 8. CDR3 length: 16 amino acids. CDR3 residues: CASSPPTSGTTGELFF. Written as DNA, the CDR3 is TGTGCCAGCTCACCTCCCACTAGCGGTACTACCGGGGAGCTGTTTTTT.

This chain joins TRBV7-9 and TRBJ1-1; D gene uncertain. This CDR3 comprises 14 residues. Trimming took off 5 bases at V and 2 bases at J, with 12 bases between the two ends. Germline V lookup: CDR1 SEHNR, CDR2 FQNEAQ (reference sequence). The CDR3 here is CASSPSRTNTEAFF. The CDR3 DNA follows: TGTGCCAGCAGCCCGTCCAGAACAAACACTGAAGCTTTCTTT. Filled out from reference TRBV7-9 and TRBJ1-1, the complete variable domain reads DTGVSQNPRHKITKRGQNVTFRCDPISEHNRLYWYRQTLGQGPEFLTYFQNEAQLEKSRLLSDRFSAERPKGSFSTLEIQRTEQGDSAMYLCASSPSRTNTEAFFGQGTRLTVV.

The chain uses TRBV5-1 and TRBJ2-2; 7 nucleotides agree with TRBD2. Looked up from germline, CDR1 is SGHRS and CDR2 is YFSETQ. The CDR3 has 14 residues. The V segment lost 2 bases and the J segment 5 bases; nucleotides outside the gene matches: 3. The CDR3 region has the DNA TGCGCCAGCAGCTTCGCGGGAGATACCGGGGAGCTGTTTTTT. Amino acid sequence: CASSFAGDTGELFF.

In its sample, this clone was seen once. The chain joins TRBV9 to TRBJ2-1; 7 nucleotides align to TRBD2. Germline values: CDR1 SGDLS, CDR2 YYNGEE. The V segment lost 5 bases and the J segment 4 bases; nucleotides outside the gene matches: 6. CDR3 length: 14 amino acids. The CDR3 here is CASSLDGGYNEQFF. The CDR3 DNA follows: TGTGCCAGCAGTCTAGACGGGGGGTACAATGAGCAGTTCTTC.

J is TRBJ1-1 and V is TRBV3-1 (or the pseudogene TRBV3-2); the D is unclear. V dropped 1 base and J dropped 6 bases, with 3 bases sitting between them. The CDR3 totals 11 residues. Germline V gene data show CDR1 as LGHDT and CDR2 as YNNKEL (reference sequence). The CDR3 sequence is CASSQASEAFF. CDR3 sequence (DNA): TGTGCCAGCAGCCAAGCGTCTGAAGCTTTCTTT.

This sequence joins TRBV27 and TRBJ2-1; weak D call: TRBD1 (5 bases). V was shortened by 3 bases and J by 10 bases, with 13 bases between the two germline ends. Germline assignment: CDR1 MNHEY and CDR2 SMNVEV (reference sequence). This CDR3 comprises 13 residues. The CDR3 region is CASSFYTNREQFF. The CDR3 DNA reads as TGTGCCAGCAGTTTTTATACCAACAGGGAGCAGTTCTTC.

The chain recombines TRBV4-1 with TRBJ1-4; D is perhaps TRBD1 (5 bases). Deletions cut 4 bases from V and 5 bases from J, with 8 bases between. CDR1 and CDR2 from the germline V gene are MGHRA and YSYEKL. The CDR3 loop spans 13 amino acids. CDR3 sequence: CASSLTGNEKLFF. The CDR3 DNA sequence: TGCGCCAGCAGCCTAACAGGCAATGAAAAACTGTTTTTT.

This chain links TRBV19 with TRBJ2-7; D is unclear. The CDR3 covers 14 residues. Germline V gene sequence: CDR1 LNHDA, CDR2 SQIVND (reference sequence). The V gene lost 1 base and the J gene lost 3 bases, with 10 bases spanning the gap. The CDR3 nucleotides are TGTGCCAGTAGTATAGTCGGAGCCCACTACGAGCAGTACTTC. Translating it yields CASSIVGAHYEQYF. The full variable domain, rest sourced from reference TRBV19 and TRBJ2-7, is DGGITQSPKYLFRKEGQNVTLSCEQNLNHDAMYWYRQDPGQGLRLIYYSQIVNDFQKGDIAEGYSVSREKKESFPLTVTSAQKNPTAFYLCASSIVGAHYEQYFGPGTRLTVT.